This T cell receptor (beta chain) stems from a study of cytomegalovirus exposure and HLA in healthy donors. Donors in the study were healthy people who gave bone marrow. The PCR employed 60 Vbeta primers together with 13 Jbeta primers. Data came from immunoSEQ multiplex PCR; TCRdb stores just in-frame clones and leaves some out. The sample carries about 190,000 clones, about 77% recorded once. In its sample, this clone was seen once. The receptor was isolated from a woman aged 25 to 39 in good health and CMV-seropositive. Sequenced: PBMCs.

The CDR3 DNA reads as TGTGCCAGCAGCGGGGAGGGGAGAAGTGATGAGCAGTTCTTC. Protein sequence: CASSGEGRSDEQFF. This chain links TRBV2 with TRBJ2-1; TRBD2 agrees at 7 bases. The V gene's germline CDR1 is SNHLY and CDR2 FYNNEI. This CDR3 is 14 amino acids long. The V gene end was trimmed by 6 bases and the J gene end by 8 bases; junction bases not matched to a gene: 10.